The T cell receptor beta chain described here comes from a study of control samples from healthy donors and cancer patients. The CDR3 runs 15 residues. The V gene lost 5 bases and the J gene lost 5 bases, with 19 bases spanning the gap. Germline CDR1 reads SGHVS; CDR2 reads FQNEAQ. Method: immunoSEQ multiplex PCR; TCRdb's copy keeps in-frame clones and lacks some. The table has fewer than 90,000 clones, more than 75% seen once. The rearrangement uses TRBV7-8 and TRBJ2-7; D is perhaps TRBD1 (6 bases). Specimen: blood. This clonotype was obtained from a man in his fifties in good health. CDR3 loop: CASSLMGQGFDEQYF. In DNA form, the CDR3 reads TGTGCCAGCAGCCTTATGGGCCAGGGGTTCGACGAGCAGTACTTC.